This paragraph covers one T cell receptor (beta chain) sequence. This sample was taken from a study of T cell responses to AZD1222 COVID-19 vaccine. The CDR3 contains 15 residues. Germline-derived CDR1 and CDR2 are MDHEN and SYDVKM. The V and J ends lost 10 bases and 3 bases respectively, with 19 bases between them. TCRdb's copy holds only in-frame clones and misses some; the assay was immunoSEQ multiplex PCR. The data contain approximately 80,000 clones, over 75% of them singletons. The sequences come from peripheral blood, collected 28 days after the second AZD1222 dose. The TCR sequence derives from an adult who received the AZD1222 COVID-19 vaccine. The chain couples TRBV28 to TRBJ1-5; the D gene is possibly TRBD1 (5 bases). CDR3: CATDREGFINQPQHF. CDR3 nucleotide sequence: TGTGCCACCGACAGAGAGGGGTTTATCAATCAGCCCCAGCATTTT.